These 25 T cell receptor beta chains were sequenced from one sample in a study of a mutant IDH1 vaccine in newly diagnosed glioma. Noted time point: baseline, week 1 (first vaccination visit). As to treatment: pre-vaccination baseline after standard-of-care therapy. Generated by immunoSEQ multiplex PCR, the TCRdb table keeps only in-frame clones and is missing some. The sample consists of about 92,000 clones, 80% of them appearing once. This material consisted of PBMCs, taken from a glioma patient treated with radiotherapy, temozolomide or both. These TCRs come from a man aged 40-50 years with glioma.

The chain carries TRBV6-5 and TRBJ1-1; tentatively, D is TRBD1 (6 bases). CDR3 size: 15 residues. Trimming removed 6 bases at V and 12 bases at J, with 26 bases between. Germline V CDR1 and CDR2: MNHEY, SVGAGI. This CDR3 reads CASRTNRDAPLVTFF. For the CDR3, the DNA is TGTGCCAGCAGGACGAACAGGGATGCCCCACTTGTGACTTTCTTT.

V and J are TRBV19 and TRBJ1-6, with 8 bases lining up with TRBD1. J was trimmed by 1 base and V by 9 bases; bases with no gene match: 11. The CDR3 is made up of 17 amino acids. Germline-derived CDR1 and CDR2 are LNHDA and SQIVND (reference sequence). The CDR3 sequence: CASLPGQVESYNSPLHF. The CDR3 coding sequence is TGTGCCAGCCTTCCGGGACAGGTCGAATCCTATAATTCACCCCTCCACTTT.

A few counts support this clone. V and J are TRBV28 and TRBJ1-1; unclear D gene. Germline CDR1 is MDHEN and CDR2 is SYDVKM. This CDR3 spans 14 amino acids. The V end was cut by 4 bases, the J end by 4 bases, with 13 bases between. CDR3 in DNA: TGTGCCAGCAGTTGGGCCGGACCGGGCACTGAAGCTTTCTTT. Its protein product is CASSWAGPGTEAFF.

The chain employs TRBV15 and TRBJ2-1, with 8 nucleotides matching TRBD2. Germline CDR1 reads LNHNV; CDR2 reads YYDKDF (reference sequence). The CDR3 consists of 15 residues. Germline trimming cut 7 bases from V and 0 bases from J; bases unmatched to any gene: 5. CDR3 in DNA: TGTGCCACCAAACCCGGGACTAGCTCCTACAATGAGCAGTTCTTC. Translating gives CATKPGTSSYNEQFF.

The rearrangement uses TRBV2 and TRBJ2-7; weak D call: TRBD2 (5 bases). Trimming took 10 bases from V and 4 from J, leaving 20 bases between them. The germline V gene has CDR1 SNHLY and CDR2 FYNNEI. There are 14 residues in the CDR3. CDR3 amino acids: CATQLGRGAYEQYF. The DNA for the CDR3 is TGTGCCACCCAACTCGGACGGGGTGCTTACGAGCAGTACTTC.

This chain connects TRBV7-6 to TRBJ1-6; 7 positions match TRBD1. Germline-derived CDR1 and CDR2 are SGHVS and FNYEAQ. With V trimmed by 1 base and J by 9 bases, 6 bases remained unmatched. The CDR3 covers 15 residues. The CDR3 is CASSLVQGVGSPLHF. In DNA form, the CDR3 reads TGTGCCAGCAGCTTAGTGCAGGGGGTCGGTTCACCCCTCCACTTT.

The rearrangement links TRBV5-6 to TRBJ1-2; D gene ambiguous. This CDR3 region has 13 residues. V lost 4 bases, J lost 4 bases, and 11 bases lay in between. The V gene's germline CDR1 is SGHDT and CDR2 YYEEEE. The DNA for the CDR3 is TGTGCCAGCAGCCCAATACGACGCTATGGCTACACCTTC. Its protein is CASSPIRRYGYTF. Full variable domain (remainder filled in from reference TRBV5-6 and TRBJ1-2): DAGVTQSPTHLIKTRGQQVTLRCSPKSGHDTVSWYQQALGQGPQFIFQYYEEEERQRGNFPDRFSGHQFPNYSSELNVNALLLGDSALYLCASSPIRRYGYTFGSGTRLTVV.

The chain recombines TRBV15 with TRBJ2-7; D may correspond to TRBD1 or TRBD2 (6 bases each). The V and J ends lost 0 bases and 3 bases respectively, with 12 bases between them. Germline-derived CDR1 and CDR2 are LNHNV and YYDKDF (reference sequence). The CDR3 is 15 amino acids. The CDR3 nucleotides read TGTGCCACCAGCAGAGATCAAGGGGGGTACTACGAGCAGTACTTC. Residues: CATSRDQGGYYEQYF.

This clone has just one count. The V gene is TRBV6-5, the J gene TRBJ1-2; a possible D gene is TRBD1 (5 bases). Germline-derived CDR1 and CDR2 are MNHEY and SVGAGI. This CDR3 is built from 13 residues. Trimming cost V 6 bases and J 4 bases, with 12 bases left between them. The CDR3 DNA sequence: TGTGCCAGCAGACTAGGGGCCGCCTATGGCTACACCTTC. It translates to CASRLGAAYGYTF.

The sample holds one count of this clone. The gene calls are TRBV5-4 and TRBJ1-2; the D is unclear. Germline V gene data show CDR1 as SGHNT and CDR2 as YYREEE (reference sequence). Trimming stripped 0 bases from V and 2 bases from J, with 2 bases between. The CDR3 is made up of 12 amino acids. The CDR3 nucleotides are TGTGCCAGCAGCTTGGAGAACTATGGCTACACCTTC. Translation gives CASSLENYGYTF.

This chain uses TRBV7-2 with TRBJ1-5; 11 bases align to TRBD1. The CDR3 totals 15 residues. J was trimmed by 6 bases and V by 5 bases; bases with no gene match: 6. Germline-derived CDR1 and CDR2 are SGHTA and FQGNSA. As DNA, the CDR3 is TGTGCCAGCAGCCGGACAGGGGGCTCCTCTCAGCCCCAGCATTTT. This encodes CASSRTGGSSQPQHF. The full variable domain, in which reference TRBV7-2 and TRBJ1-5 provide the parts outside the CDR3, is GAGVSQSPSNKVTEKGKDVELRCDPISGHTALYWYRQSLGQGLEFLIYFQGNSAPDKSGLPSDRFSAERTGGSVSTLTIQRTQQEDSAVYLCASSRTGGSSQPQHFGDGTRLSIL.

V gene TRBV11-2 combines with J gene TRBJ1-1; weak D call: TRBD1 (5 bases). CDR1 SGHAT and CDR2 FQNNGV come from the germline V gene. Deletions cut 4 bases from V and 1 base from J, with 13 bases between. The CDR3 runs 15 residues. The CDR3 here is CASSSRDRPNTEAFF. Here the CDR3 DNA reads TGTGCCAGCAGCTCACGGGACCGCCCGAACACTGAAGCTTTCTTT.

The chain has TRBV11-2 and TRBJ1-1, with D tentatively TRBD1 (6 bases). Per the germline V gene, CDR1 is SGHAT and CDR2 is FQNNGV. V was pared by 8 bases and J by 4 bases, with 23 bases between. This CDR3 has 16 amino acids. Written as DNA, the CDR3 is TGTGCCAGCCGTTGGCTGACAGGAAGGGGTTCCACTGAAGCTTTCTTT. Amino acids: CASRWLTGRGSTEAFF.

The chain is built from TRBV6-1 and TRBJ2-3; 7 positions agree with TRBD1. Germline V gene sequence: CDR1 MNHNS, CDR2 SASEGT. V lost 7 bases to trimming and J lost 2 bases; unmatched junction nucleotides: 6. This CDR3 is 14 amino acids long. CDR3 bases: TGTGCCAGCACGGGGACAGTACACACAGATACGCAGTATTTT. Translation gives CASTGTVHTDTQYF.

In its sample, this clone was seen once. The chain recombines TRBV30 with TRBJ1-5; TRBD1 is a possible D gene (6 bases). Germline V CDR1 and CDR2: GTSNPN, SVGIG (reference sequence). V was pared by 1 base and J by 6 bases, with 10 bases between. This CDR3 spans 13 amino acids. CDR3 coding DNA: TGTGCCTGGAGTGCCTCCAGGGGTCAGCCCCAGCATTTT. Translating gives CAWSASRGQPQHF.

The rearrangement joins TRBV2 to TRBJ2-7; D is tentatively TRBD1 or TRBD2 (5 bases each). V was pared by 4 bases and J by 3 bases, with 22 bases between. Germline loops: CDR1 SNHLY, CDR2 FYNNEI. The CDR3 covers 17 residues. The chain's CDR3 is CASSAGLAIRDGYEQYF. CDR3 DNA sequence: TGTGCCAGCAGTGCAGGACTGGCAATAAGGGACGGCTACGAGCAGTACTTC.

This chain connects TRBV5-4 to TRBJ2-7, with D possibly TRBD2 on 5 matching bases. Trimming left V 6 bases short and J 2 bases short, with 12 bases between. The CDR3 covers 13 residues. CDR1 SGHNT and CDR2 YYREEE come from the germline V gene (reference sequence). In DNA form, the CDR3 reads TGTGCCAGCACCCCTCGGGGTACCTACGAGCAGTACTTC. Translation: CASTPRGTYEQYF.

In its sample, this clone was seen once. The chain couples TRBV5-6 to TRBJ2-3; maybe TRBD2 (5 bases). This CDR3 has 16 residues. Germline values: CDR1 SGHDT, CDR2 YYEEEE. V was pared by 3 bases and J by 5 bases, with 19 bases between. CDR3 in DNA: TGTGCCAGCAGCTCTTATCTTGTGGGAGTCAGAGATACGCAGTATTTT. Translating it yields CASSSYLVGVRDTQYF.

This chain links TRBV7-2 with TRBJ2-7; no clear D. Germline assignment: CDR1 SGHTA and CDR2 FQGNSA. The CDR3 has 12 residues. V was pared by 6 bases and J by 0 bases, with 6 bases between. The CDR3 loop is CASRLDSYEQYF. DNA for the CDR3: TGTGCCAGCAGGTTGGACTCCTACGAGCAGTACTTC.

The V and J genes are TRBV5-1 and TRBJ2-6; D gene ambiguous. V lost 1 base, J lost 0 bases, and 11 bases lay in between. The germline V gene has CDR1 SGHRS and CDR2 YFSETQ. The CDR3 runs to 17 residues. The CDR3 reads CASSLTVSLSGANVLTF. The CDR3, as DNA: TGCGCCAGCAGCTTGACAGTTTCCCTCTCTGGGGCCAACGTCCTGACTTTC. Based on the CDR3 plus reference TRBV5-1 and TRBJ2-6, the full variable domain is KAGVTQTPRYLIKTRGQQVTLSCSPISGHRSVSWYQQTPGQGLQFLFEYFSETQRNKGNFPGRFSGRQFSNSRSEMNVSTLELGDSALYLCASSLTVSLSGANVLTFGAGSRLTVL.

V gene TRBV18 combines with J gene TRBJ2-7; D unclear. V lost 3 bases to trimming and J lost 0 bases, with 6 bases between them. CDR1 and CDR2 (germline): KGHSH, LQKENI. The CDR3 totals 13 residues. CDR3 protein: CASSPDPSYEQYF. Here the CDR3 DNA reads TGTGCCAGCTCACCGGACCCCTCCTACGAGCAGTACTTC.

The V and J genes are TRBV28 and TRBJ1-1; no definite D call. This CDR3 has 11 residues. With 7 bases removed from V and 0 bases from J, the gap between germline ends came to 3 bases. Germline CDR1 is MDHEN and CDR2 is SYDVKM. The CDR3 is CASNVNTEAFF. The CDR3, as DNA: TGTGCCAGCAATGTGAACACTGAAGCTTTCTTT.

This sequence joins TRBV9 and TRBJ2-6; 7 positions agree with TRBD1. Germline CDR1 and CDR2: SGDLS and YYNGEE. J gave up 0 bases and V 2 bases, and 5 bases lay outside the gene matches. The CDR3 runs to 17 residues. The CDR3: CASSVWDRSSGANVLTF. CDR3 nucleotides: TGTGCCAGCAGCGTGTGGGACAGAAGCTCTGGGGCCAACGTCCTGACTTTC.

The V call is TRBV5-1, the J call TRBJ2-3, with 9 bases matching TRBD2. V lost 0 bases, J lost 7 bases, and 6 bases stayed unmatched. Germline CDR1 reads SGHRS; CDR2 reads YFSETQ. CDR3 length: 15 amino acids. CDR3 region: CASSLGASGDNTQYF. The CDR3 DNA sequence: TGCGCCAGCAGCTTGGGGGCTAGCGGGGATAATACGCAGTATTTT.

This sequence joins TRBV7-2 and TRBJ2-3, with D possibly being TRBD2 (7 bases). Between the trimmed V and J ends, which lost 7 bases and 6 bases, there was a span of 17 bases. This CDR3 spans 14 amino acids. Germline assignment: CDR1 SGHTA and CDR2 FQGNSA. CDR3 bases: TGTGCCAGCACCCTCGGGGGGCGAGGGGATACGCAGTATTTT. Its protein product is CASTLGGRGDTQYF.